The source of this T cell receptor (beta chain) is a study of HIV-infected patients and healthy controls. Study-wide points: Compared with controls, mean Gini indices were significantly raised in HIV-infected repertoires, possibly indicating oligoclonality.

No cell fractionation was done, so the repertoire covers all unsorted peripheral blood T cells. Around 530 ng RNA was reverse transcribed with alpha and beta constant-region primers. Separate chain-specific third strand synthesis with multiplexing indices produced the alpha and beta libraries. MiXCR, run by TCRdb on the 5' RACE reads, gives a single entry per CDR3 protein. The sample carries 13,000 or so distinct CDR3 sequences, approximately 11% recorded once. In its sample, this clonotype was seen many times. Its antigen is not known. CDR3 length equals 14 residues. CDR1 is WSHSY and CDR2 is SAAADI in the germline V gene. Trimming pared 11 bases from V and 4 bases from J, leaving 20 bases between.

The sample comprised blood. The chain links TRBV10-2 to TRBJ1-1; the D gene is possibly TRBD1 (5 bases). The clonotype originates from an adult in good health. CDR3 coding DNA: TGCGCCGCTGACCGCGCAGGGTCGGGCACTGAAGCTTTCTTT. Protein sequence: CAADRAGSGTEAFF.